The T cell receptor beta chain described here comes from a study of blood T cells in healthy people across ages. In each sample, at least 7 million PBMCs were isolated. With a J-beta primer mix and a sample-barcoded 5' primer, a second PCR ran 7 to 11 cycles. Using its own MiXCR run on the 5' RACE reads, TCRdb lists one record per CDR3 protein. This sample yields hundreds of thousands of distinct CDR3 sequences, of which more than 50% are seen a single time; around 25% belongs to the top ten. Material for sequencing was blood. The sequence derives from a man aged 40-49 years in good health.

Here the CDR3 reads CASSLFSQGNQPQHF. CDR3 in DNA: TGTGCCAGCAGCTTGTTTAGCCAGGGCAATCAGCCCCAGCATTTT. The rearrangement joins TRBV5-5 to TRBJ1-5; D gene ambiguous. Germline CDR1 reads SGHKS; CDR2 reads YYEKEE (reference sequence). The CDR3 is made up of 15 amino acids. Deletions cut 1 base from V and 2 bases from J, with 10 bases between.